Presented here are 25 T cell receptor beta chains from one specimen sequenced in a study of regulatory T cells in long-lasting Graves disease. Building of the TCR beta libraries involved iRepertoire HTBI primers and Arm-PCR of CDR3 regions. TCRdb re-derived calls from the multiplex PCR reads in MiXCR, one entry per CDR3 protein. Among 300,000 to 400,000 distinct CDR3 sequences listed, roughly 18% were seen once. Time point meaning: newly diagnosed GD, antithyroid drugs for less than 3 months. PBMC-derived RNA was used for the TCR library. The sequences come from peripheral blood mononuclear cells (PBMCs), collected at new diagnosis, from a patient treated with antithyroid drugs. All receptors come from a female donor with Graves disease.

This clonotype was observed at least ten times. The V call is TRBV18, the J call TRBJ1-2; no reliable D call. Per germline, CDR1 KGHSH and CDR2 LQKENI. Deletions cut 3 bases from V and 4 bases from J, with 9 bases between. CDR3 length: 13 residues. CDR3 region: CASSPAISYGYTF. DNA of the CDR3: TGTGCCAGCTCACCGGCCATTAGCTATGGCTACACCTTC.

The chain combines TRBV30 with TRBJ1-5; perhaps TRBD1 as D (5 bases). CDR1 and CDR2 from the germline V gene are GTSNPN and SVGIG (reference sequence). This CDR3 spans 15 amino acids. V gave up 3 bases and J gave up 7 bases, with 19 bases separating them. The CDR3 spells CAWSQNLGAVQPQHF. In DNA form, the CDR3 reads TGTGCCTGGAGCCAAAACCTCGGGGCAGTGCAGCCCCAGCATTTT.

This clonotype showed up many times. The genes are TRBV24-1 and TRBJ2-1; 7 positions match TRBD1. There are 15 residues in the CDR3. With 0 bases clipped from V and 6 bases from J, the junction kept 4 bases outside the gene matches. Germline loops: CDR1 KGHDR, CDR2 SFDVKD. The CDR3 DNA is TGTGCCACCAGTGATTTGGAGGGGGCAGGCAATGAGCAGTTCTTC. Translated: CATSDLEGAGNEQFF.

This clonotype was seen many times. J is TRBJ2-3 and V is TRBV7-8; D is undetermined. This CDR3 is built from 16 residues. V was trimmed by 1 base and J by 6 bases, leaving 17 bases between them. Per germline, CDR1 SGHVS and CDR2 FQNEAQ. The chain's CDR3 is CASSLVWRVGRDTQYF. For the CDR3, the DNA is TGTGCCAGCAGCTTAGTGTGGCGTGTCGGCAGGGATACGCAGTATTTT.

This clonotype appeared many times. The chain links TRBV19 to TRBJ2-3; perhaps TRBD2 as D (6 bases). The germline gives CDR1 LNHDA, CDR2 SQIVND (reference sequence). CDR3 size: 16 residues. V was pared by 5 bases and J by 0 bases, with 15 bases between. For the CDR3, the DNA is TGTGCCAGTAGTGGGGCCCTACGGGGGAGCACAGATACGCAGTATTTT. Translation: CASSGALRGSTDTQYF.

Remarks on this clonotype: It may be a read error: a sequence one base away is much more abundant. The chain links TRBV29-1 to TRBJ2-7; no clear D gene. V was trimmed by 6 bases and J by 6 bases, leaving 15 bases between them. Germline lookup yields CDR1 SQVTM and CDR2 ANQGSEA. The CDR3 extends over 12 amino acids. The CDR3 DNA is TGCAGCGTGGGGTCGGCAGCACGCGAGCAGTACTTC. The encoded protein is CSVGSAAREQYF.

Ten or more counts support this clonotype. The chain couples TRBV18 to TRBJ2-5; D might be TRBD1 (6 bases). There are 14 residues in the CDR3. Trimming removed 6 bases at V and 1 base at J, with 12 bases between. Per germline, CDR1 KGHSH and CDR2 LQKENI. This CDR3 is CASSPDSPQETQYF. The CDR3 DNA reads as TGTGCCAGCTCTCCGGACAGTCCCCAAGAGACCCAGTACTTC.

On this clonotype itself: A far larger clone lies a single base away; this is likely a read error. Without the conserved terminal phenylalanine or tryptophan, this CDR3 likely stems from a read error. V usage is TRBV6-2 or TRBV6-3 and J usage is TRBJ2-7; TRBD1 is a possible D gene (6 bases). Trimming removed 5 bases at V and 3 bases at J, with 11 bases between. The CDR3 totals 13 residues. The germline V gene has CDR1 MNHEY and CDR2 SVGEGT. The CDR3 nucleotides read TGTGCCAGCAGTCCGGGACATCTCTACGAGCAGTACTCC. It specifies CASSPGHLYEQYS.

At least ten counts were recorded for this clonotype. The rearrangement joins TRBV28 to TRBJ1-6; D ambiguous. The CDR3 is 15 amino acids. V was trimmed by 3 bases and J by 7 bases, leaving 13 bases between them. The germline gives CDR1 MDHEN, CDR2 SYDVKM. The CDR3, as DNA: TGTGCCAGCAGTTTTGGAGGGCTCTACAATTCACCCCTCCACTTT. Residues: CASSFGGLYNSPLHF.

This clonotype occurred a few times. V gene TRBV2 combines with J gene TRBJ2-1; a possible D gene is TRBD2 (6 bases). In germline, CDR1 is SNHLY, CDR2 FYNNEI. CDR3 length: 15 amino acids. V was pared by 6 bases and J by 4 bases, with 16 bases between. CDR3 protein: CASSVRLDHYNEQFF. Here the CDR3 DNA reads TGTGCCAGCAGCGTTCGACTAGACCATTACAATGAGCAGTTCTTC.

This clonotype has more than one count but fewer than ten. The chain links TRBV29-1 to TRBJ1-3; D call uncertain. The CDR3 runs 11 residues. V was cut by 4 bases and J by 5 bases, with 6 bases left in between. Germline CDR1 reads SQVTM; CDR2 reads ANQGSEA. This chain's CDR3 is CSVGHRNTIYF. The CDR3, as DNA: TGCAGCGTTGGCCATCGAAACACCATATATTTT.

The CDR3 DNA reads as TGTGCCAGCAGCACAAGGACAGGGCAGCCCCAGCATTTT. Translation gives CASSTRTGQPQHF. The genes are TRBV6-1 and TRBJ1-5; 8 bases are shared with TRBD1. Germline trimming cut 6 bases from V and 7 bases from J; bases unmatched to any gene: 5. Germline CDR1 MNHNS, CDR2 SASEGT. The CDR3 runs 13 residues.

In the case of this clonotype: A read error is likely, as this CDR3 ends without the conserved phenylalanine or tryptophan. The DNA is left out, because the CDR3 cannot be placed on it with certainty; the CDR3 is given as TCRdb lists it. This sequence joins TRBV27 and TRBJ1-5; TRBD1, the table's D call, lacks a check against the DNA. Germline V gene lookup returns CDR1 MNHEY and CDR2 SMNVEV (reference sequence). The CDR3 spans 14 amino acids, including both terminal residues. CDR3 residues: CASSLTGGGQPLHV.

This clonotype was observed many times. This sequence joins TRBV2 and TRBJ2-5; D gene uncertain. Germline V gene lookup returns CDR1 SNHLY and CDR2 FYNNEI. The length of the CDR3 is 11 residues. Trimming removed 4 bases at V and 6 bases at J, with 6 bases between. The CDR3 sequence: CASSGSQTQYF. The CDR3 coding sequence is TGTGCCAGCAGTGGTAGCCAGACCCAGTACTTC.

For the CDR3, the DNA is TGTGCCAGCAGCTCTAGAGTATCAGGGGAAGGAGGCTACACCTTC. It encodes CASSSRVSGEGGYTF. J is TRBJ1-2 and V is TRBV7-9, with D tentatively TRBD1 (6 bases). V lost 4 bases to trimming and J lost 8 bases, with 20 bases between them. There are 15 residues in the CDR3. CDR1 is SEHNR and CDR2 is FQNEAQ in the germline V gene (reference sequence).

The chain has TRBV12-3 or TRBV12-4 and TRBJ2-3, with 15 bases identical to TRBD2. This CDR3 has 18 residues. Trimming cost V 6 bases and J 6 bases; bases outside gene matches: 13. CDR3 bases: TGTGCCAGCAGCAATCATGGACTAGCGGGAGGGCCGGGTGATACGCAGTATTTT. Protein product: CASSNHGLAGGPGDTQYF.

This sequence joins TRBV9 and TRBJ2-2; D is unresolved. Germline lookup yields CDR1 SGDLS and CDR2 YYNGEE. Trimming shortened V by 6 bases and J by 5 bases, and 5 bases separated the two germline ends. The length of the CDR3 is 11 residues. The CDR3 region has the DNA TGTGCCAGCACCGCTACCGGGGAGCTGTTTTTT. Translated, it gives CASTATGELFF.

This clonotype was detected only a few times. The V gene is TRBV20-1, the J gene TRBJ2-5; 11 bases line up with TRBD2. This CDR3 is built from 16 residues. CDR1 is DFQATT and CDR2 is SNEGSKA in the germline V gene (reference sequence). Trimming at V came to 5 bases and at J to 5 bases, leaving 13 bases not matched to a gene. CDR3 amino acids: CSARPNSGRARETQYF. The CDR3 nucleotides read TGCAGTGCTCGCCCAAATAGCGGGAGGGCAAGGGAGACCCAGTACTTC.

This clonotype was seen ten or more times. J is TRBJ2-3 and V is TRBV27, with a possible D match to TRBD1 (5 bases). The CDR3 totals 14 residues. Germline V lookup: CDR1 MNHEY, CDR2 SMNVEV (reference sequence). The V end lost 5 bases, the J end lost 2 bases, and 11 bases lay between the germline ends. Here the CDR3 reads CASSRRTITDTQYF. The CDR3 DNA reads as TGTGCCAGCAGTCGAAGGACAATCACAGATACGCAGTATTTT.

This clonotype was seen ten or more times. V gene TRBV5-1 combines with J gene TRBJ2-1; 10 bases match TRBD2. Looked up from germline, CDR1 is SGHRS and CDR2 is YFSETQ. The junction had 9 bases not matched to a gene; V was cut back by 1 base and J by 8 bases. CDR3 size: 16 residues. In DNA form, the CDR3 reads TGCGCCAGCAGCTTGAGGGCTAGCGGGAGTTTGGATGAGCAGTTCTTC. It is translated as CASSLRASGSLDEQFF.

This clonotype has more than one count but fewer than ten. The chain combines TRBV10-1 with TRBJ2-3; possibly TRBD2 for D (5 bases). Germline-derived CDR1 and CDR2 are WNHNN and SYGVQD (reference sequence). This CDR3 is built from 11 residues. Between the trimmed V and J ends, which lost 6 bases and 7 bases, there was a span of 8 bases. Written as DNA, the CDR3 is TGCGCCAGCAGGAGCGGTTATACGCAGTATTTT. Encoded protein: CASRSGYTQYF.

This clonotype was found many times. V usage is TRBV27 and J usage is TRBJ1-6; D is unclear. V was trimmed by 2 bases and J by 10 bases, leaving 12 bases between them. CDR3 size: 14 residues. From germline, CDR1 is MNHEY and CDR2 SMNVEV (reference sequence). This chain's CDR3 is CASSLLLPGSPLHF. The CDR3 nucleotides are TGTGCCAGCAGTTTACTCCTACCGGGCTCACCCCTCCACTTT.

On this clonotype itself: With only one base between it and a far larger clone, this is likely a read error. Lacking the conserved final phenylalanine or tryptophan, this CDR3 likely reflects a read error. The chain carries TRBV11-2 and TRBJ2-1; TRBD2 agrees at 9 bases. The end of the DNA is better explained by TRBJ2-7, so the J call may be wrong. The CDR3 spans 14 residues. Germline CDR1 SGHAT, CDR2 FQNNGV. This CDR3 is CASSFGREGSEQYC. The CDR3 DNA sequence: TGTGCCAGCAGCTTCGGGCGGGAGGGTAGCGAGCAGTACTGC.

V usage is TRBV6-1 and J usage is TRBJ1-6, with 7 bases matching TRBD1. This CDR3 region has 15 residues. V dropped 11 bases and J dropped 8; count of bases not matched to a gene: 15. Germline V gene lookup returns CDR1 MNHNS and CDR2 SASEGT. Here the CDR3 DNA reads TGTGCCCGGGGGGGGGCAGGGGGGATCTATTCACCCCTCCACTTT. It specifies CARGGAGGIYSPLHF.

Many counts were recorded for this clonotype. The chain joins TRBV12-3 or TRBV12-4 to TRBJ2-5; D might be TRBD2 (7 bases). V lost 6 bases and J lost 5, with 19 bases in between. The CDR3 contains 15 residues. The CDR3 coding sequence is TGTGCCAGCAGCGTTCACCCTAGGGGGGGGGAGACCCAGTACTTC. Translating gives CASSVHPRGGETQYF.